This entry features one T cell receptor (beta chain) sequence. V lost 5 bases and J lost 2, with 17 bases in between. Per the germline V gene, CDR1 is KGHSH and CDR2 is LQKENI. This CDR3 is 16 amino acids long. This sample is drawn from a study of control samples from healthy donors and cancer patients. Some clones are missing from TCRdb's copy, which holds only in-frame ones; the method was immunoSEQ multiplex PCR. The data show about 120,000 clones, 75% to 90% seen once. The chain joins TRBV18 to TRBJ2-3; D may be TRBD1 or TRBD2 (6 bases each). The sequenced sample was PBMCs. This TCR came from a woman in her forties or fifties with colorectal cancer. DNA of the CDR3: TGTGCCAGCTCAAAAGGGGGGTCCGGGCCCACAGATACGCAGTATTTT. Amino acids: CASSKGGSGPTDTQYF.